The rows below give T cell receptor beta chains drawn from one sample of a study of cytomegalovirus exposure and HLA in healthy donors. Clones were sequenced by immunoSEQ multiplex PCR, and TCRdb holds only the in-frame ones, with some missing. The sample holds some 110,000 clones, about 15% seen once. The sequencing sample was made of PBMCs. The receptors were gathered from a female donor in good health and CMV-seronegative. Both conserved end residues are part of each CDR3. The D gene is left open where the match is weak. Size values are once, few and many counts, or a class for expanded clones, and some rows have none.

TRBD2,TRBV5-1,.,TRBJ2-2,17,TGCGCCAGCAGCTTGGCTGGACTAGCGGGAGAGGCCGGGGAGCTGTTTTTT,CASSLAGLAGEAGELFF
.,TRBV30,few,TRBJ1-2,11,TGTGCCTGGAGCCAGGGAGGTGGCTACACCTTC,CAWSQGGGYTF
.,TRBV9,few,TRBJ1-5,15,TGTGCCAGCAGCGTTCAGGGTGACAGCAATCAGCCCCAGCATTTT,CASSVQGDSNQPQHF
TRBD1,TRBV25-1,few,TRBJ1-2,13,TGTGCCAGCAGTGCGGGACAGCGCTATGGCTACACCTTC,CASSAGQRYGYTF
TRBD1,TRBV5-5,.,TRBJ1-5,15,TGTGCCAGCAGCTTGGCCGGAGGGGGCGAACAGCCCCAGCATTTT,CASSLAGGGEQPQHF
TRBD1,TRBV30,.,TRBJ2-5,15,TGTGCCTGGAGTGTACGGGACAGGGTCCAAGAGACCCAGTACTTC,CAWSVRDRVQETQYF
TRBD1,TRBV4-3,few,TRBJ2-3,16,TGCGCCAGCAGCCCACGACAGGGCTTGGTTTCGGATACGCAGTATTTT,CASSPRQGLVSDTQYF
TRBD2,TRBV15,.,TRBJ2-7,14,TGTGCCACCAGCAGCGGTAGCGGGATCGACGAGCAGTACTTC,CATSSGSGIDEQYF
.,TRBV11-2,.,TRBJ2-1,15,TGTGCCAGCAGCTTAGCCTGGAGGGCTAAGGATGAGCAGTTCTTC,CASSLAWRAKDEQFF
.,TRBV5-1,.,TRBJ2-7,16,TGCGCCAGCAGCTTGGTGTTCGGAGAACGTATCTACGAGCAGTACTTC,CASSLVFGERIYEQYF
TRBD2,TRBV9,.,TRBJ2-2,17,TGTGCCAGCGCCCCTTTAACTAGCGGGGGTAACACCGGGGATCTGTTTTTT,CASAPLTSGGNTGDLFF
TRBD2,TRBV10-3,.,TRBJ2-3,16,TGTGCCATCAGTGCCAAAGCGGGGACTAGCACAGATACGCAGTATTTT,CAISAKAGTSTDTQYF
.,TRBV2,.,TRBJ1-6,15,TGTGCCAGCAGAACAGCAAGCTCCTATAATTCACCCCTCCACTTT,CASRTASSYNSPLHF
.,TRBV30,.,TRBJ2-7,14,TGTGCCTGGAGGGGGCGCGTGTCCTCCTACGAGCAGTACTTC,CAWRGRVSSYEQYF
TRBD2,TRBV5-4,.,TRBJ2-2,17,TGTGCCAGCAGCTTGTCAGTACTAGCGGGGGTCACCGGGGAGCTGTTTTTT,CASSLSVLAGVTGELFF
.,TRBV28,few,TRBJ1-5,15,TGTGCCAGCAGTGCTCGGGGACTCCGCGATCAGCCCCAGCATTTT,CASSARGLRDQPQHF
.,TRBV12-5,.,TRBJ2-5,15,TGTGCTAGTGGTCCCCAGGGGGACTTCCAAGAGACCCAGTACTTC,CASGPQGDFQETQYF
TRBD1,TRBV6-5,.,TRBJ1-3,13,TGTGCCAGCAGCTCGACAGGGGTCCCCACCATATATTTT,CASSSTGVPTIYF
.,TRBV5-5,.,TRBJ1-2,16,TGTGCCAGCAGCTTGACAGCGGGCTCGGCTAACTATGGCTACACCTTC,CASSLTAGSANYGYTF
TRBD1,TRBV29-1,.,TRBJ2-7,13,TGCAGCGTCTCCGGGACAGGCTCCTACGAGCAGTACTTC,CSVSGTGSYEQYF
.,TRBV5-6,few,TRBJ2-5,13,TGTGCCAGCACTTCCGTATCGCAAGAGACCCAGTACTTC,CASTSVSQETQYF
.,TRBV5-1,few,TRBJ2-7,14,TGCGCCAGCAGCTTGGAACAGGGAGTCCACGAGCAGTACTTC,CASSLEQGVHEQYF
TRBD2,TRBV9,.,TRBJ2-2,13,TGTGCCAGCAGCGGTAGCGGGACCGGGGAGCTGTTTTTT,CASSGSGTGELFF
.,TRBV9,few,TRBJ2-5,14,TGTGCCAGCAGCCCAGGGCTAGTACCTGAGACCCAGTACTTC,CASSPGLVPETQYF
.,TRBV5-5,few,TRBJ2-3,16,TGTGCCAGCAGCTCCCGGGACAACGGCTACACAGATACGCAGTATTTT,CASSSRDNGYTDTQYF